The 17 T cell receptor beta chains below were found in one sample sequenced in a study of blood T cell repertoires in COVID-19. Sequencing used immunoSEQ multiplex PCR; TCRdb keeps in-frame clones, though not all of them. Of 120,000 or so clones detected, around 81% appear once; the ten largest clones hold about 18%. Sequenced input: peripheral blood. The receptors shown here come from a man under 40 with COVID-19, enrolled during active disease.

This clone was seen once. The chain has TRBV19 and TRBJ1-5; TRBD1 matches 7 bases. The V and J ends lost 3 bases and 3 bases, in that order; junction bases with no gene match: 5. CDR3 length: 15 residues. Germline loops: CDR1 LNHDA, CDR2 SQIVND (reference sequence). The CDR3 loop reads CASSIDRDDNQPQHF. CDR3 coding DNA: TGTGCCAGTAGTATTGACAGGGATGACAATCAGCCCCAGCATTTT.

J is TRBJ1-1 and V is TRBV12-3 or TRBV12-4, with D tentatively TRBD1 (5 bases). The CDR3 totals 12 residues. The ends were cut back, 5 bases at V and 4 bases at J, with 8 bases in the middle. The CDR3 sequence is CASSRGSTEAFF. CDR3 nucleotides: TGTGCCAGCAGTAGGGGTTCCACTGAAGCTTTCTTT.

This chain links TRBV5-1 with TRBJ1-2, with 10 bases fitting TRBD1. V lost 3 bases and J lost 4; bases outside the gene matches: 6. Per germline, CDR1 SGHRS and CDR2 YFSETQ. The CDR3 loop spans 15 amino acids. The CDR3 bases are TGCGCCAGCAGCTCCCGGGACAGGGGAGCCTATGGCTACACCTTC. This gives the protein CASSSRDRGAYGYTF.

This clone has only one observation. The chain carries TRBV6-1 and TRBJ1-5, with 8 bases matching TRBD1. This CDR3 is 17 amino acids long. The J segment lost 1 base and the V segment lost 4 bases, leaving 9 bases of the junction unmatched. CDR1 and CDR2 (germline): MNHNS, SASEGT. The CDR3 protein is CASSGAGGWVSNQPQHF. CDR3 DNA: TGTGCCAGCAGTGGCGCAGGGGGCTGGGTAAGCAATCAGCCCCAGCATTTT.

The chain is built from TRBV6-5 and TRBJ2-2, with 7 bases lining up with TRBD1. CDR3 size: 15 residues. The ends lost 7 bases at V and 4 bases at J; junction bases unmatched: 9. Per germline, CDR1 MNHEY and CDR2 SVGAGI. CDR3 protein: CASNTDRVSTGELFF. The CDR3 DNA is TGTGCCAGCAACACCGACAGGGTCTCCACCGGGGAGCTGTTTTTT.

CDR3 bases: TGCGCCAGCAGTCAATCGTATCAGGGGGCGACCTATGGCTACACCTTC. Encoded protein: CASSQSYQGATYGYTF. The genes are TRBV23-1 and TRBJ1-2, with 8 bases identical to TRBD1. TRBV23-1 is noted as an ORF with a role that remains uncertain. V dropped 0 bases and J dropped 4; count of bases not matched to a gene: 7. The CDR3 loop spans 16 amino acids.

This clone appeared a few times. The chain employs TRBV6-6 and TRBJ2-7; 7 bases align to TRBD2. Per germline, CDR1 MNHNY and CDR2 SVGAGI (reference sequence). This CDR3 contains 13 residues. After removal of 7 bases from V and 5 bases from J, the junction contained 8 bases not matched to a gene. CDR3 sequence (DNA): TGTGCCAGCATGGGACCGGGGGGAGACGAGCAGTACTTC. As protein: CASMGPGGDEQYF.

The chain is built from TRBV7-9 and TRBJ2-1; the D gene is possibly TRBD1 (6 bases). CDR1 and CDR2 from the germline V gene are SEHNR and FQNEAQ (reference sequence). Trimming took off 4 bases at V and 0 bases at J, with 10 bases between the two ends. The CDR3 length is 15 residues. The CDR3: CASSWDISSYNEQFF. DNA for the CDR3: TGTGCCAGCAGCTGGGACATTAGCTCCTACAATGAGCAGTTCTTC.

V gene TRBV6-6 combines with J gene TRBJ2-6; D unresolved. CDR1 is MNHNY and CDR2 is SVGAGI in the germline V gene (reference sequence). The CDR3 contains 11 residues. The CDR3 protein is CALAGFNVLTF. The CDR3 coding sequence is TGTGCTCTGGCCGGGTTCAACGTCCTGACTTTC.

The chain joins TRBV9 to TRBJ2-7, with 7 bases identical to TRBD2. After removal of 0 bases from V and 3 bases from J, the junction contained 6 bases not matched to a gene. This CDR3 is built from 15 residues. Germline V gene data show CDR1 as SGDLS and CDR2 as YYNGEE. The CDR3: CASSVVGSGFYEQYF. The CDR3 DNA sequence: TGTGCCAGCAGCGTAGTGGGTAGCGGGTTCTACGAGCAGTACTTC. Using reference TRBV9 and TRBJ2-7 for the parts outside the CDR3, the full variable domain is DSGVTQTPKHLITATGQRVTLRCSPRSGDLSVYWYQQSLDQGLQFLIQYYNGEERAKGNILERFSAQQFPDLHSELNLSSLELGDSALYFCASSVVGSGFYEQYFGPGTRLTVT.

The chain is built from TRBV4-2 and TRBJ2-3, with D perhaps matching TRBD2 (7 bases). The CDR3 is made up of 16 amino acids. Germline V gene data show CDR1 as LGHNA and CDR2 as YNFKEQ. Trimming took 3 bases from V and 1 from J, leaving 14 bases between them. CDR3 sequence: CASSQGGGLGTDTQYF. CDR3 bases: TGTGCCAGCAGCCAGGGGGGGGGCCTGGGCACAGATACGCAGTATTTT.

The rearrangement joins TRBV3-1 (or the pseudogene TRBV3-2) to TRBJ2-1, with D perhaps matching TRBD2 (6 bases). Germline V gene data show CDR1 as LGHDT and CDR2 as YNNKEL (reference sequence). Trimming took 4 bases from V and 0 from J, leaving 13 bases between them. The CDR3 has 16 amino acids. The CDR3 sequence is CASSLDLALSYNEQFF. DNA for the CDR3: TGTGCCAGCAGCCTAGACCTAGCGCTCTCCTACAATGAGCAGTTCTTC.

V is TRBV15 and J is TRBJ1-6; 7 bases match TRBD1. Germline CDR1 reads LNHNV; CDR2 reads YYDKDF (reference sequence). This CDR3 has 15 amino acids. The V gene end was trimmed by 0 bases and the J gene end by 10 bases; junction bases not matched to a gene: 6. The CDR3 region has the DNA TGTGCCACCAGCAGAGATTTCGAGGGGGCATCACCCCTCCACTTT. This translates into CATSRDFEGASPLHF.

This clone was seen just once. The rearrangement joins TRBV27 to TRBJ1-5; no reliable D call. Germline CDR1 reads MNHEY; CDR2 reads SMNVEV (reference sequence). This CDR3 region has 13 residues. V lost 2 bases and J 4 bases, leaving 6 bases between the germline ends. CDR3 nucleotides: TGTGCCAGCAGTTTAAGCTGGAATCAGCCCCAGCATTTT. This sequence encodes CASSLSWNQPQHF.

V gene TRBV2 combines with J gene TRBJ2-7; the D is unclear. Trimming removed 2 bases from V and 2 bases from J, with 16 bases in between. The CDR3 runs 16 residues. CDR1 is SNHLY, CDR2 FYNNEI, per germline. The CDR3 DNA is TGTGCCAGCAGTGAATGGTCGGGTAGGTCTACCTACGAGCAGTACTTC. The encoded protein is CASSEWSGRSTYEQYF.

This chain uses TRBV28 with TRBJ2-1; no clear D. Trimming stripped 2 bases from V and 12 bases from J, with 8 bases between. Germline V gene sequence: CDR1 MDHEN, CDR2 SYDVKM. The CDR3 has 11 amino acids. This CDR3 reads CASSLKHSQFF. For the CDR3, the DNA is TGTGCCAGCAGTTTAAAGCATTCGCAGTTCTTC. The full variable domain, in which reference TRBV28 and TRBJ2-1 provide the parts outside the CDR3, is DVKVTQSSRYLVKRTGEKVFLECVQDMDHENMFWYRQDPGLGLRLIYFSYDVKMKEKGDIPEGYSVSREKKERFSLILESASTNQTSMYLCASSLKHSQFFGPGTRLTVL.

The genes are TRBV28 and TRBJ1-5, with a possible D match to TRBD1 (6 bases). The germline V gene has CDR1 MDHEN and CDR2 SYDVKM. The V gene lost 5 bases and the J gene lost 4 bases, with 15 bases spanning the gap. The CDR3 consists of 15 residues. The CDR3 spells CASSPPIQGNQPQHF. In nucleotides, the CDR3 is TGTGCCAGCAGTCCCCCCATACAGGGTAATCAGCCCCAGCATTTT.